This TCR beta chain was recorded in a study of blood T cells in healthy people across ages. Study-wide findings and caveats: When set beside aged donors, long-lived donors presented more naive CD4+ cells and higher diversity.

The CDR3 covers 11 residues. Per germline, CDR1 MDHEN and CDR2 SYDVKM. Each individual donor underwent a draw of approximately 9.6 milliliters of peripheral blood. Turning to this clonotype: Its specificity is unknown. It may be a read error: a sequence one base away is much more abundant.

Next came a second PCR, run for about 7 to 12 cycles, which used a sample-barcoded 5' primer along with a J-beta primer mix. Sequencing recovered at least 2.5 million CDR3-containing paired-end reads from each sample. TCRdb re-called the 5' RACE reads with MiXCR, one entry per CDR3 protein. Among 600,000 or so distinct CDR3 sequences listed, roughly 21% were seen once. This chain uses TRBV28 with TRBJ2-7, with TRBD2 matching over 10 bases. The sample taken for sequencing was blood. This clonotype was sampled from a man in his 70s in good health. This CDR3 reads CPSGGGYEQYF. The CDR3 DNA reads as TGTCCCAGCGGGGGGGGGTACGAGCAGTACTTC. Based on the CDR3 plus reference TRBV28 and TRBJ2-7, the full variable domain is DVKVTQSSRYLVKRTGEKVFLECVQDMDHENMFWYRQDPGLGLRLIYFSYDVKMKEKGDIPEGYSVSREKKERFSLILESASTNQTSMYLCPSGGGYEQYFGPGTRLTVT.